Sequencing of this T cell receptor (beta chain) was carried out in a study of blood T cell repertoires in COVID-19. Study in general: Sample material is recorded as cDNA or gDNA derived from T cells, B-cell-depleted T cells, or PBMCs.

Trimming at V came to 7 bases and at J to 7 bases, leaving 4 bases not matched to a gene. The germline CDR1 and CDR2 sequences are SGHAT and FQNNGV. This CDR3 comprises 12 residues. In the authors' workflow: It was from reference gene primer amplification that nucleated cell counts were estimated. This table comes from immunoSEQ multiplex PCR, and its TCRdb copy is limited to in-frame clones, with some not included. V and J calls and clone size come straight from that table; D and trimming were deduced from the DNA. The sample lists about 140,000 clones, approximately 84% seen once, with approximately 8% in the top ten.

The sequencing sample was made of peripheral blood. The chain is built from TRBV11-2 and TRBJ2-3; 8 bases align to TRBD2. This TCR was recovered from a human donor in a cohort sampled during active COVID-19. The DNA for the CDR3 is TGTGCCAGCACCGGGACTAGAAATACGCAGTATTTT. This translates into CASTGTRNTQYF.